This T cell receptor beta chain was observed in a study of shared clonotypes between healthy human individuals. CDR1 and CDR2 (germline): SGHRS, YFSETQ. CDR3 length equals 16 residues. The V end lost 3 bases, the J end lost 1 base, and 16 bases lay between the germline ends. Researchers partitioned CD4+ cells into CD45RA+ naive and CD45RA-negative memory subsets. The repertoire was sequenced with immunoSEQ multiplex PCR; TCRdb's copy has only in-frame clones and lacks some. The profile shows some 2.4 million clones, approximately 93% of them singletons. The chain carries TRBV5-1 and TRBJ2-5, with D perhaps assigned TRBD1 or TRBD2 (6 bases each). The TCR sequence derives from a man aged 18 to 30 in good health. Some clones in this sample may be carry-over from other donors' samples. The sequenced sample consisted of naive CD4+ T cells from PBMCs. Subset here: CD45RA+ positively selected. The CDR3 sequence: CASSWGAANLQETQYF. CDR3 in DNA: TGCGCCAGCAGCTGGGGGGCGGCGAACCTCCAAGAGACCCAGTACTTC.